This T cell receptor beta chain was recorded in a study of T-cell reconstitution after alpha-beta-depleted transplantation in children. The study's findings and limits: Newly produced T cells mostly accounted for T-cell counts and diversity one year post-transplant. TCRbeta diversity was high at day 60 in some patients (a result of surviving recipient T cells and thymic progenitors).

About this clonotype: The antigen is undetermined.

The germline V gene has CDR1 SGHTA and CDR2 FQGTGA. V trimming: 6 bases; J trimming: 2 bases; junction bases outside the gene matches: 10. The CDR3 contains 16 residues. Preparation of the TCRbeta library used unique molecular identifiers. TCRdb ran MiXCR on the PCR reads and lists one entry per CDR3 protein. The repertoire holds roughly 50,000 distinct CDR3 sequences, with 44% as singletons. V and J are TRBV7-3 and TRBJ2-3, with 8 positions matching TRBD2. This material consisted of PBMCs, mostly from graft donor cells, taken 360 days after TCRalphabeta/CD19-depleted stem cell transplant. The clonotype originates from a male patient aged 10-17 years who had a stem cell transplant for acute lymphoblastic leukemia, so the T cells may come from the graft donor. CDR3 sequence (DNA): TGTGCCAGCAGTTTCGGTAGCGGGACCGTCACAGATACGCAGTATTTT. Translating gives CASSFGSGTVTDTQYF.